The clone carrying this TCR gamma chain was counted between two and nine times. Its antigen is currently unknown. The source of the sample is a study of Vδ1+ human thymocytes. Study-wide findings and caveats: Bulk data may be misread because of unexpected Vdelta2 sequences. Thymic delta-chain repertoires held about 20% Vdelta2 sequences and few Vdelta3, despite high sort purity. Thymic TRG and TRD repertoires appeared highly polyclonal, with Gaussian CDR3 length distributions.

Germline-derived CDR1 and CDR2 are GITISATS and ISYDGTV (reference sequence). The length of the CDR3 is 16 residues. V gave up 0 bases and J gave up 5 bases; unmatched junction bases: 13. The template was reverse-transcribed extracted RNA. Pooled V-gene forward primers with one constant-region reverse primer generated the CDR3 amplicons by multiplex PCR. TCRdb reprocessed the multiplex PCR reads using CATT. The sample records thousands of gamma-chain clones, approximately 42% being singletons. The sorted cells were CD3+ Vdelta1+ Vdelta2- thymocytes from alphabeta-depleted thymus. Between roughly 98% and 99.6% of sorted thymocytes were Vdelta1+.

This chain joins TRGV9 and TRGJ1 or TRGJ2. Sequenced material: Vdelta1+ gamma-delta thymocytes from the thymus. Subset denoted: FACS-sorted CD3+ TCRalphabeta- TCRVdelta1+ TCRVdelta2- thymocytes. This TCR came from a boy in the first two years of life who had congenital heart surgery. CDR3 DNA: TGTGCCTTGTGGGAGGTGTGGACCGTGGGAAATTATAAGAAACTCTTT. Translation: CALWEVWTVGNYKKLF.